Listed here is a single T cell receptor (beta chain). This clone has a single count. Its antigen remains undetermined. Base qualities are missing; no much larger clone stands one base away. The source of the sample is a study of T cell responses to AZD1222 COVID-19 vaccine (dated by TCRdb to the early 2020s). Background on the whole study: TCR sequencing covered approximately 230 trial participants: 200 to 210 given two doses of AZD1222 and about 26 given two doses of MenACWY control vaccine. Trial participants were enrolled by age into subgroups of 18-55, 56-69 and 70-plus years, and roughly 160, 29 and 62 TCR-sequenced participants, respectively, were included in these subgroups.

Germline trimming amounts to 1 base on V and 6 bases on J, with 11 as the count of junction bases outside the gene matches. The CDR3 goes from the cysteine to the phenylalanine over 16 residues. The only DNA kept is the CDR3, 48 bases in frame from the first base. The CDR1 and CDR2 encoded by the germline V gene are SGDLS and YYNGEE. Study-wide findings and limitations: Participants were mostly white British and included more females than males, and it was suggested by the authors that clonal diversity may have been underestimated. The vaccine-associated CD4 TCRs covered the entire spike protein, and the dominant responses fell in regions 160-218 and 743-854. The 56-69-year group was small, and its depth increase did not reach significance, likely because of low power. Epitopes outside the regions mutated in the B.1.351 and B.1.1.7 variants were reportedly recognized by nearly half of the unique spike-specific TCRs. A significant rise in spike-specific TCR breadth and depth was observed after two AZD1222 doses relative to day 0 and relative to MenACWY recipients. Because no day 14 peak-response samples were available, the repertoires could be characterized only after the peak T cell response. Conclusions about previously exposed vaccinees are limited, since just six AZD1222 recipients were seropositive for SARS-CoV-2 at baseline.

The time point label for this specimen denotes: about 28 days (+/-7) after the second vaccine dose. AZD1222 recipients whose second dose came at about 4 weeks and those whose second dose came at about 12 weeks were combined into one group, since spike-specific TCR depth and breadth did not differ between the two schedules. The vaccinee samples were drawn from two UK trials, COV001 and COV002, one of which was a single-blind randomized controlled phase 2/3 trial testing AZD1222 (ChAdOx1 nCoV-19) in healthy adults. For TCRbeta chain sequencing, PBMC samples were collected from trial participants at day 0 and at day 28 after the second dose. The CDR3 regions of human TCRbeta chains were subjected to immunosequencing. Under the source paper's analysis protocol: Repertoire TCRs were matched against a reference library of SARS-CoV-2-specific TCRs generated with the MIRA antigen-specificity platform. Breadth was defined as the fraction of unique TCRs that were SARS-CoV-2-associated. Depth was defined as the fraction of total T cells that were SARS-CoV-2-associated. Using the MIRA data, every spike-specific TCR was mapped to the spike region that the TCR reacted to and assigned to either a CD4 or a CD8 class. Log10-transformed breadth and depth values were compared by one-way ANOVA with Sidak's multiple comparisons tests. The table comes from immuneACCESS by way of TCRdb, which keeps in-frame sequences with V and J called. Part of the clones is missing from these tables; in studies checked, under half for an unresolved V gene and the rest for unknown reasons. V, J and clone size reflect that table, while D and trimming were determined from the DNA. For this sample the table gives about 180,000 clones, of which approximately 86% were detected only once. The top ten clonotypes cover under 14% of the sample.

The sample here was peripheral blood, taken 28 days after the second AZD1222 dose. The receptor was derived from an adult who received the AZD1222 COVID-19 vaccine. The V gene is TRBV9 and the J gene is TRBJ2-7; 9 junctional bases match TRBD2. CDR3 loop: CASSVTTSGPEVEQYF. The DNA reads TGTGCCAGCAGCGTAACCACTAGCGGGCCGGAGGTCGAGCAGTACTTC.